A selection of T cell receptor beta chains follows, all from one sample in a study of identical twins. Each CDR3 protein gets one entry after TCRdb re-called the 5' RACE reads with MiXCR. The sample has 250,000 or so distinct CDR3 sequences; about 8.3% are singletons. These data were also filed under a second study, of yellow fever vaccine responses in identical twins.

Sequenced sample: CD8+ T cells sorted from blood. The receptors here all came from a woman aged 18-35 years in good health. Both conserved end residues are part of each CDR3. Each record gives: clone size, J gene, D gene, V gene, CDR3 protein, CDR3 DNA. The D gene is left open where the match is weak. Clone size appears in some rows only: once, few, many, or a class for an expanded clone.

-,TRBJ2-7,-,TRBV20-1,CSARGAKNLFYEQYF,TGCAGTGCTAGAGGGGCGAAGAATCTTTTCTACGAGCAGTACTTC
-,TRBJ2-1,-,TRBV20-1,CSARDYLSYNEQFF,TGCAGTGCTCGCGACTACCTCTCCTACAATGAGCAGTTCTTC
few,TRBJ2-2,-,TRBV7-9,CASSGSGELFF,TGTGCCAGCAGCGGCTCCGGGGAGCTGTTTTTT
-,TRBJ2-1,TRBD2,TRBV10-3,CAIRYGLAGLPENEQFF,TGTGCCATCAGATACGGACTAGCGGGCCTCCCGGAGAATGAGCAGTTCTTC
-,TRBJ1-2,-,TRBV27,CASSSPDGNYGYTF,TGTGCCAGCAGTTCCCCGGACGGGAACTATGGCTACACCTTC
-,TRBJ1-1,-,TRBV5-1,CASSLGHPENTEAFF,TGCGCCAGCAGCTTGGGTCACCCCGAAAACACTGAAGCTTTCTTT
-,TRBJ1-5,TRBD1,TRBV27,CASSLGTGLGQPQHF,TGTGCCAGCAGTTTGGGGACAGGGTTGGGTCAGCCCCAGCATTTT
-,TRBJ2-5,-,TRBV29-1,CSVDREETQYF,TGCAGCGTTGATCGGGAAGAGACCCAGTACTTC
few,TRBJ1-1,-,TRBV4-2,CASSQDSGGGEAFF,TGTGCCAGCAGCCAAGATTCGGGGGGCGGTGAAGCTTTCTTT
few,TRBJ2-1,-,TRBV7-2,CASSLMSSSYNEQFF,TGTGCCAGCAGCTTAATGTCGAGCTCCTACAATGAGCAGTTCTTC
many,TRBJ2-7,TRBD2,TRBV29-1,CSAVAGGLSNEQYF,TGCAGCGCCGTTGCGGGGGGCCTCTCCAACGAGCAGTACTTC
many,TRBJ2-7,TRBD1,TRBV12-3/TRBV12-4,CASSPGTGTYEQYF,TGTGCCAGCAGCCCTGGGACAGGGACCTACGAGCAGTACTTC
-,TRBJ1-5,TRBD1,TRBV2,CASSRQGEVQPQHF,TGTGCCAGCAGCCGACAGGGGGAAGTTCAGCCCCAGCATTTT
-,TRBJ1-6,-,TRBV5-5,CASSLWRGSYNSPLHF,TGTGCCAGCAGCTTATGGAGGGGCTCCTATAATTCACCCCTCCACTTT
many,TRBJ2-7,-,TRBV27,CASSLSQAGTYEQYF,TGTGCCAGCAGTTTGTCGCAGGCAGGTACCTACGAGCAGTACTTC
many,TRBJ1-4,-,TRBV29-1,CSVEDLEEEKLFF,TGCAGCGTTGAAGATCTGGAGGAGGAAAAACTGTTTTTT
few,TRBJ2-1,-,TRBV29-1,CSVHGGEDEQFF,TGCAGCGTACATGGGGGAGAGGATGAGCAGTTCTTC
-,TRBJ2-3,TRBD1,TRBV4-3,CASSPDRDGADTQYF,TGCGCCAGCAGCCCGGACAGGGATGGGGCAGATACGCAGTATTTT
many,TRBJ2-1,TRBD1,TRBV6-2/TRBV6-3,CATSGDSELDEQFF,TGTGCCACCTCAGGGGACAGCGAGCTAGATGAGCAGTTCTTC
many,TRBJ2-7,TRBD1,TRBV7-9,CASSSWDRVNEQYF,TGTGCCAGCAGCTCCTGGGACAGGGTGAACGAGCAGTACTTC
few,TRBJ2-1,TRBD2,TRBV5-1,CASSLWGERDPPFF,TGCGCCAGCAGCTTGTGGGGGGAGCGGGACCCCCCGTTCTTC
many,TRBJ2-7,-,TRBV14,CASTHLDRPYEQYF,TGTGCCAGCACCCACCTCGACAGACCCTACGAGCAGTACTTC
-,TRBJ2-7,-,TRBV5-5,CARSPGPFYEQYF,TGTGCCAGGAGCCCCGGACCGTTCTACGAGCAGTACTTC
-,TRBJ2-7,TRBD2,TRBV7-8,CASSKGLGSYEQYF,TGTGCCAGCAGTAAGGGACTAGGGTCTTACGAGCAGTACTTC